This is a list of T cell receptor beta chains from one sample in a study of tumor-infiltrating lymphocytes in primary liver carcinoma. Via MiXCR, TCRdb re-called the multiplex PCR reads, giving one row per CDR3 protein. The sample contains 95,000 to 150,000 distinct CDR3 sequences, less than 75% of which appear only once. The material sequenced was tumor-adjacent normal liver tissue. These receptor sequences come from a woman aged 55-70 years with primary liver carcinoma and hepatitis B virus infection. The CDR3 runs from the conserved cysteine through the conserved F or W. A D gene is named only where the DNA matches it firmly. The size entry is marked missing in some rows and otherwise reads once, few, many or a size class.

TRBV7-3,TRBD1,NA,TRBJ2-1,TGTGCCAGCAGCTTTTTCGGGCGACAGACAGGGTCCCACAATGAGCAGTTCTTC,CASSFFGRQTGSHNEQFF
TRBV7-9,NA,NA,TRBJ2-4,TGTGCCAGCAGCCCTAGGGGACCTCTCCAAAAGATTCAGTACTTC,CASSPRGPLQKIQYF
TRBV11-2,NA,NA,TRBJ2-1,TGTGCCAGCAGCTTAATGTTCGGTACGAGAGGGCCTCGTTCCTACAATGAGCAGTTCTTC,CASSLMFGTRGPRSYNEQFF
TRBV29-1,NA,NA,TRBJ2-7,TGCAGCGTTGAGTTCCTAGGGGACAAGCAGTACTTC,CSVEFLGDKQYF
TRBV7-8,TRBD2,NA,TRBJ2-1,TGTGCCAGCAGCGGAGTAGGCGGGAGGGCGAGCTTCAATGAACAGTTCTTC,CASSGVGGRASFNEQFF
TRBV29-1,TRBD2,many,TRBJ2-1,TGCAGCGCGCGCGGGGGACTAGCGGGAGACGATGAGCAGTTCTTC,CSARGGLAGDDEQFF
TRBV20-1,TRBD1,many,TRBJ1-2,TGCAGTGCTGCGGAGGACAGGGGCCATAACTATGGCTACACCTTC,CSAAEDRGHNYGYTF
TRBV11-2,TRBD1,NA,TRBJ1-2,TGTGTCAGCAGCTTATTTGTACAGGGGGACGCCTTC,CVSSLFVQGDAF
TRBV6-1,NA,NA,TRBJ2-7,TGTGCCAGGAGTGAAGAAAGAGGGTTCGAGCAGTACTTC,CARSEERGFEQYF
TRBV7-8,NA,once,TRBJ1-1,TGTGCCAGCAGCTTCGGGATGGGGGGGAGTGAAGCTTTCTTT,CASSFGMGGSEAFF
TRBV11-2,NA,NA,TRBJ1-1,TGTGCTAGCAGCATCCCGACAGGTCAAGGGACTGAAACTTTCTTT,CASSIPTGQGTETFF
TRBV11-2,TRBD1,NA,TRBJ2-3,TGTGCCAGCAGCTCAACCCGGCTACAGGGGGCAGGTACGCAGTATTTT,CASSSTRLQGAGTQYF
TRBV4-1,NA,once,TRBJ2-2,TGCGCCAGCCTACGTACGGAGGGCCTGGGCACCTGGGAGCTGTTTTTT,CASLRTEGLGTWELFF
TRBV10-1,NA,NA,TRBJ1-5,TGCGCCAGCACTCAGGATAGTGATCAGCCCCCGCATTTT,CASTQDSDQPPHF
TRBV5-1,NA,few,TRBJ1-2,TGCGCCAGCAGTCGGGGCCTACCTGAGGTGGATGGCTACACCTTC,CASSRGLPEVDGYTF
TRBV6-1,TRBD2,NA,TRBJ2-5,TGTGCCAGCAATCGGGGGGAGGGAAGTGATTCGGAGACCCAGTACTTC,CASNRGEGSDSETQYF
TRBV5-6,NA,NA,TRBJ2-1,TGTGCCAGCAACTTGCTGGGAACAGGGCGCTTCGGCAATGAGCAGTTCTTC,CASNLLGTGRFGNEQFF
TRBV6-5,TRBD1,NA,TRBJ1-1,TGTACCAGCAGTTACGGACAGGGGCACACTGAAGCTTTCTTT,CTSSYGQGHTEAFF
TRBV11-2,TRBD2,NA,TRBJ2-7,TGTGCCAGCAGCCTAGATTGGGTCAGTCTAGCGGGTTCCTATGAGCAGTACTTC,CASSLDWVSLAGSYEQYF
TRBV19,TRBD1,NA,TRBJ2-1,TGTGCCAGTAGTATAGTGGGGCAGGGGGCGGACAATGAGCAGTTCTTC,CASSIVGQGADNEQFF
TRBV5-6,NA,NA,TRBJ1-3,TGTACTAGCAGCTTGAGGCAGGAGGAATTCGGAAACACCATATATTTT,CTSSLRQEEFGNTIYF
TRBV29-1,TRBD1,many,TRBJ2-7,TGCAGCGTAGCCGGGACAGGGCAAAAGTACTTC,CSVAGTGQKYF
TRBV29-1,NA,NA,TRBJ2-7,TGCAGCGTTGGGGGGCAGGCCGGCAACAAGCAGTACTTC,CSVGGQAGNKQYF
TRBV4-2,NA,NA,TRBJ2-6,TGTGCCAGCAACCAAGGATCGTCAGGCTCTGGGGCCAACATCCTGACTTTC,CASNQGSSGSGANILTF
TRBV7-8,NA,NA,TRBJ2-7,TGTTCCAGCAGAGACTATCCCTACGAACAGTACTTC,CSSRDYPYEQYF
TRBV11-2,NA,NA,TRBJ2-3,TGTGCCAGCGGCTTCCCATTCGCGACAGATATGCGATGTTTT,CASGFPFATDMRCF
TRBV28,TRBD1,many,TRBJ1-5,TGTGCCAGCAGTCGACAGGGTCCGTCGCAGCCCCAGCATTTT,CASSRQGPSQPQHF